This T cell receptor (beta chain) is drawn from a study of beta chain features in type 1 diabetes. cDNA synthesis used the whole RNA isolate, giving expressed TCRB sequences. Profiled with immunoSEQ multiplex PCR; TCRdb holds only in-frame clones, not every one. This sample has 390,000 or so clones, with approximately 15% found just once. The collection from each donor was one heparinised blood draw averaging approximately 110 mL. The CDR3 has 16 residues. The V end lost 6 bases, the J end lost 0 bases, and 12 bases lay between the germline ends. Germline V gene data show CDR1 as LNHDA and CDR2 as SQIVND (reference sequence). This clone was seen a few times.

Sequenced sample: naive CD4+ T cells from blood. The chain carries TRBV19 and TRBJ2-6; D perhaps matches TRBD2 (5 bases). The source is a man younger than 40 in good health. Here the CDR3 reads CASSQRAGSGANVLTF. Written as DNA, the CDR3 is TGTGCCAGTAGCCAACGTGCGGGCTCTGGGGCCAACGTCCTGACTTTC. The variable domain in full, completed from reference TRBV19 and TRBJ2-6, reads DGGITQSPKYLFRKEGQNVTLSCEQNLNHDAMYWYRQDPGQGLRLIYYSQIVNDFQKGDIAEGYSVSREKKESFPLTVTSAQKNPTAFYLCASSQRAGSGANVLTFGAGSRLTVL.